Listed here are 31 T cell receptor beta chains from one sample, sequenced in a study of blood T cell repertoires in COVID-19. Profiled with immunoSEQ multiplex PCR; TCRdb holds only in-frame clones, not every one. The repertoire holds just over 300,000 clones, with 87% as singletons. Material for sequencing was peripheral blood. The receptors here all came from a man aged 18 to 30 with active or convalescent COVID-19.

The chain combines TRBV7-2 with TRBJ1-2; 7 positions match TRBD1. CDR3 size: 17 residues. The V segment lost 1 base and the J segment 6 bases; nucleotides outside the gene matches: 14. In germline, CDR1 is SGHTA, CDR2 FQGNSA. CDR3 residues: CASSLDWQGVGSDGYTF. CDR3 nucleotides: TGTGCCAGCAGCTTAGATTGGCAGGGGGTAGGTTCCGATGGCTACACCTTC.

The genes are TRBV7-2 and TRBJ2-2; 7 positions agree with TRBD1. The CDR3 covers 16 residues. The J segment lost 7 bases and the V segment lost 1 base, leaving 9 bases of the junction unmatched. Germline V gives CDR1 SGHTA, CDR2 FQGNSA. The CDR3 spells CASSLGLRGRGGELFF. The CDR3 bases are TGTGCCAGCAGCTTAGGTCTTAGGGGGCGCGGCGGGGAGCTGTTTTTT.

The chain uses TRBV12-5 and TRBJ1-1; no clear D gene. With 6 bases removed from V and 1 base from J, the gap between germline ends came to 9 bases. Per the germline V gene, CDR1 is LGHNT and CDR2 is FRNRAP. The CDR3 length is 13 residues. The CDR3, as DNA: TGTGCTAGTGGGAACACACGGAACACTGAAGCTTTCTTT. Its protein is CASGNTRNTEAFF.

The V and J genes are TRBV28 and TRBJ2-7; D is possibly TRBD1 (5 bases). Germline CDR1 and CDR2: MDHEN and SYDVKM. The V end was cut by 5 bases, the J end by 7 bases, with 15 bases between. The CDR3 runs 13 residues. The CDR3 sequence is CASSPQTVWEQYF. The CDR3 nucleotides read TGTGCCAGCAGTCCCCAGACAGTATGGGAGCAGTACTTC.

The chain has TRBV5-1 and TRBJ2-2; 10 bases are shared with TRBD1. Germline values: CDR1 SGHRS, CDR2 YFSETQ. The CDR3 is 16 amino acids. Losses at the gene ends were 1 base for V and 6 bases for J; bases not matched to a gene: 6. This CDR3 reads CASSLRDRGMAGELFF. CDR3 in DNA: TGCGCCAGCAGCTTGCGGGACAGGGGTATGGCCGGGGAGCTGTTTTTT.

V is TRBV19 and J is TRBJ2-2, with 7 bases fitting TRBD1. The CDR3 spans 18 residues. V lost 0 bases and J lost 2; bases outside the gene matches: 9. Germline V CDR1 and CDR2: LNHDA, SQIVND (reference sequence). CDR3 DNA: TGTGCCAGTAGTATAGATTGGGCAGGGGGTATTAACACCGGGGAGCTGTTTTTT. Translation: CASSIDWAGGINTGELFF.

This chain joins TRBV4-3 and TRBJ2-4; maybe TRBD2 (6 bases). The CDR3 length is 15 residues. Per the germline V gene, CDR1 is LGHNA and CDR2 is YSLEER. The V end lost 10 bases, the J end lost 0 bases, and 16 bases lay between the germline ends. CDR3 sequence (DNA): TGCGCCATCCCTTGCGGGACGGTAGCCAAAAACATTCAGTACTTC. Translation gives CAIPCGTVAKNIQYF.

The chain employs TRBV28 and TRBJ1-5; 8 bases align to TRBD1. The CDR3 has 15 residues. With 6 bases clipped from V and 2 bases from J, the junction kept 6 bases outside the gene matches. The germline V gene has CDR1 MDHEN and CDR2 SYDVKM. The CDR3: CASRRQGSGNQPQHF. DNA for the CDR3: TGTGCCAGCAGACGACAGGGGTCGGGCAATCAGCCCCAGCATTTT. Full variable domain (outside the CDR3, taken from reference TRBV28 and TRBJ1-5): DVKVTQSSRYLVKRTGEKVFLECVQDMDHENMFWYRQDPGLGLRLIYFSYDVKMKEKGDIPEGYSVSREKKERFSLILESASTNQTSMYLCASRRQGSGNQPQHFGDGTRLSIL.

This rearrangement joins TRBV3-1 (or the pseudogene TRBV3-2) to TRBJ2-7; tentative D call: TRBD2 (6 bases). The germline V gene encodes CDR1 LGHDT and CDR2 YNNKEL (reference sequence). The length of the CDR3 is 17 residues. V lost 2 bases to trimming and J lost 2 bases, with 19 bases between them. The CDR3, as DNA: TGTGCCAGCAGCCAACCTTTGGGGGGACTCCCCCCCTACGAGCAGTACTTC. Its translation is CASSQPLGGLPPYEQYF.

The genes are TRBV21-1 and TRBJ2-1; the D call in the table, TRBD2, was not verified against the DNA. TRBV21-1 constitutes a pseudogene. The CDR3 totals 12 residues. The CDR3 protein is CASSMWGGKQFF. CDR3 in DNA: TGTGCCAGCAGCATGTGGGGGGGTAAGCAGTTCTTC.

The chain carries TRBV18 and TRBJ2-3; D is unclear. The J call may be faulty, since TRBJ1-5 better matches the DNA end. Germline V CDR1 and CDR2: KGHSH, LQKENI. The CDR3 runs 12 residues. The DNA of the CDR3 is TGTGCCAGCTCAAGCATCCGGGAGGGCCAGCATTTT. Its protein is CASSSIREGQHF.

Note on this clone: The sample has other DNA sequences that encode this CDR3 too. This chain joins TRBV4-1 and TRBJ2-1, with TRBD2 matching over 8 bases. CDR1 and CDR2 from the germline V gene are MGHRA and YSYEKL. V was pared by 1 base and J by 4 bases, with 3 bases of the junction left unmatched. CDR3 length: 15 amino acids. The CDR3 nucleotides read TGCGCCAGCAGCCAAGTCGGGGGGGCGTACAATGAGCAGTTCTTC. It is translated as CASSQVGGAYNEQFF.

This chain connects TRBV3-1 (or the pseudogene TRBV3-2) to TRBJ2-7; 7 nucleotides align to TRBD1. Germline trimming cut 2 bases from V and 3 bases from J; bases unmatched to any gene: 4. The CDR3 totals 14 residues. The germline V gene has CDR1 LGHDT and CDR2 YNNKEL (reference sequence). CDR3 sequence: CASSQPGQSYEQYF. CDR3 sequence (DNA): TGTGCCAGCAGCCAACCGGGACAGAGCTACGAGCAGTACTTC.

The chain couples TRBV28 to TRBJ2-7; the match to TRBD2 covers 11 bases. Germline assignment: CDR1 MDHEN and CDR2 SYDVKM. The V segment lost 3 bases and the J segment 5 bases; nucleotides outside the gene matches: 9. The CDR3 spans 16 residues. For the CDR3, the DNA is TGTGCCAGCAGTTTCAGTAGACTAGCGGGATCTAACGAGCAGTACTTC. Protein sequence: CASSFSRLAGSNEQYF.

This clone was counted only a few times. The chain uses TRBV5-4 and TRBJ2-2; 7 positions agree with TRBD1. V trimming: 1 base; J trimming: 3 bases; junction bases outside the gene matches: 6. CDR1 and CDR2 from the germline V gene are SGHNT and YYREEE (reference sequence). This CDR3 spans 16 amino acids. CDR3 DNA sequence: TGTGCCAGCAGCTTGTATGCAGGGGGTCACACCGGGGAGCTGTTTTTT. Protein sequence: CASSLYAGGHTGELFF.

This chain connects TRBV6-5 to TRBJ2-7, with a possible D match to TRBD1 (6 bases). Trimming took off 8 bases at V and 6 bases at J, with 23 bases between the two ends. The CDR3 extends over 15 amino acids. Germline values: CDR1 MNHEY, CDR2 SVGAGI. The CDR3 DNA reads as TGTGCCAGCTCCCCGTATCAGGGGATTACGGGCGAGCAGTACTTC. Translating it yields CASSPYQGITGEQYF.

This chain joins TRBV7-9 and TRBJ2-7, with D tentatively TRBD2 (5 bases). V shed 5 bases and J shed 2 bases, with 10 bases lying between them. Germline CDR1 SEHNR, CDR2 FQNEAQ (reference sequence). This CDR3 comprises 13 residues. The CDR3 sequence is CASSTGNTYEQYF. In DNA form, the CDR3 reads TGTGCCAGCAGCACCGGGAATACCTACGAGCAGTACTTC.

J is TRBJ2-1 and V is TRBV6-2 or TRBV6-3; D unclear. V lost 2 bases and J 4 bases, leaving 15 bases between the germline ends. This CDR3 is 16 amino acids long. The germline gives CDR1 MNHEY, CDR2 SVGEGT. The CDR3 DNA reads TGTGCCAGCAGTTACCTTCTGAAGAGCATTTACAATGAGCAGTTCTTC. This sequence encodes CASSYLLKSIYNEQFF.

The chain carries TRBV2 and TRBJ2-1, with 7 bases that match TRBD2. This CDR3 comprises 12 residues. Germline V gene data show CDR1 as SNHLY and CDR2 as FYNNEI. Trimming cost V 7 bases and J 6 bases; bases outside gene matches: 3. DNA for the CDR3: TGTGCCAGCATGAGGACTAGCAATGAGCAGTTCTTC. The encoded protein is CASMRTSNEQFF.

J is TRBJ1-1 and V is TRBV6-5, with TRBD1 matching over 7 bases. Germline loops: CDR1 MNHEY, CDR2 SVGAGI. The CDR3 is made up of 13 amino acids. The trim removed 6 bases at V and 6 bases at J, leaving 7 bases unmatched. The chain's CDR3 is CASSYRRGAEAFF. The DNA for the CDR3 is TGTGCCAGCAGCTATCGCAGGGGGGCTGAAGCTTTCTTT.

This chain connects TRBV6-5 to TRBJ2-7; D possibly corresponds to TRBD2 (6 bases). The germline V gene has CDR1 MNHEY and CDR2 SVGAGI. The CDR3 consists of 13 residues. The germline V and J ends were trimmed by 5 bases and 5 bases, with 13 bases remaining between them. CDR3 amino acids: CASSLGSRHEQYF. DNA for the CDR3: TGTGCCAGCAGTCTCGGGAGTAGGCACGAGCAGTACTTC.

The chain recombines TRBV7-8 with TRBJ2-3; 11 bases match TRBD2. V lost 4 bases, J lost 0 bases, and 3 bases stayed unmatched. Germline V gives CDR1 SGHVS, CDR2 FQNEAQ. The CDR3 has 16 amino acids. CDR3: CASSSSGGPSTDTQYF. In DNA, the CDR3 is TGTGCCAGCAGCTCTAGCGGGGGGCCAAGCACAGATACGCAGTATTTT.

The rearrangement links TRBV10-3 to TRBJ2-7, with 8 bases fitting TRBD2. With 6 bases clipped from V and 0 bases from J, the junction kept 13 bases outside the gene matches. This CDR3 spans 17 amino acids. The germline V gene encodes CDR1 ENHRY and CDR2 SYGVKD. In nucleotides, the CDR3 is TGTGCCATCAGCCATCCACCTCCGAGCGGGAGCTCCTACGAGCAGTACTTC. Its translation: CAISHPPPSGSSYEQYF.

V is TRBV27 and J is TRBJ2-3; TRBD1 matches 7 bases. V was pared by 2 bases and J by 4 bases, with 6 bases of the junction left unmatched. CDR1 and CDR2 (germline): MNHEY, SMNVEV (reference sequence). The CDR3 has 15 residues. The CDR3 sequence: CASSLIGGASDTQYF. The CDR3 DNA reads as TGTGCCAGCAGTTTAATAGGGGGCGCGTCAGATACGCAGTATTTT.

The gene calls are TRBV5-1 and TRBJ2-2; 11 bases line up with TRBD1. Trimming cost V 3 bases and J 7 bases; bases outside gene matches: 2. The CDR3 runs 14 residues. Germline loops: CDR1 SGHRS, CDR2 YFSETQ. The CDR3 DNA is TGCGCCAGCAGCTGGACAGGGGGCCACGGGGAGCTGTTTTTT. This translates into CASSWTGGHGELFF.

J is TRBJ2-5 and V is TRBV21-1; the table's D call of TRBD2 was not tested on the DNA. TRBV21-1 is listed as a pseudogene. This CDR3 comprises 12 residues. This chain's CDR3 is CASPPGSETQYF. The CDR3 DNA follows: TGTGCCAGCCCGCCCGGGTCAGAGACCCAGTACTTC.

The table lists this clone with a count of one. This chain uses TRBV2 with TRBJ2-7, with 7 bases fitting TRBD2. Per the germline V gene, CDR1 is SNHLY and CDR2 is FYNNEI. The V gene end was trimmed by 7 bases and the J gene end by 0 bases; junction bases not matched to a gene: 9. The CDR3 has 15 amino acids. CDR3 residues: CASNTPRGSSYEQYF. CDR3 coding DNA: TGTGCCAGCAACACACCGCGGGGGAGCTCCTACGAGCAGTACTTC.

The genes are TRBV4-2 and TRBJ1-5, with no clear D. Trimming shortened V by 6 bases and J by 0 bases, and 3 bases separated the two germline ends. The CDR3 runs to 12 residues. The germline V gene has CDR1 LGHNA and CDR2 YNFKEQ. The CDR3 DNA reads TGTGCCAGCAGTCGTAGCAATCAGCCCCAGCATTTT. Amino acids: CASSRSNQPQHF.

J is TRBJ2-3 and V is TRBV7-2; 7 nucleotides align to TRBD2. The CDR3 length is 16 residues. The V and J ends lost 4 bases and 0 bases, in that order; junction bases with no gene match: 7. The germline gives CDR1 SGHTA, CDR2 FQGNSA. The CDR3 bases are TGTGCCAGCAGCTCCCCTCGGGGGGTTAGCACAGATACGCAGTATTTT. As protein: CASSSPRGVSTDTQYF.

V usage is TRBV5-6 and J usage is TRBJ2-7, with D tentatively TRBD1 (5 bases). Trimming cost V 4 bases and J 3 bases, with 14 bases left between them. Germline CDR1 and CDR2: SGHDT and YYEEEE. The CDR3 has 14 amino acids. This CDR3 reads CASSGAPGLYEQYF. DNA of the CDR3: TGTGCCAGCAGCGGGGCGCCCGGCCTCTACGAGCAGTACTTC. The full variable domain, in which reference TRBV5-6 and TRBJ2-7 provide the parts outside the CDR3, is DAGVTQSPTHLIKTRGQQVTLRCSPKSGHDTVSWYQQALGQGPQFIFQYYEEEERQRGNFPDRFSGHQFPNYSSELNVNALLLGDSALYLCASSGAPGLYEQYFGPGTRLTVT.

The chain uses TRBV28 and TRBJ2-1; D possibly corresponds to TRBD1 (5 bases). Germline-derived CDR1 and CDR2 are MDHEN and SYDVKM. The ends were cut back, 8 bases at V and 16 bases at J, with 18 bases in the middle. The CDR3 length is 11 residues. The chain's CDR3 is CASREQGWAFF. CDR3 nucleotides: TGTGCCAGCCGTGAGCAGGGATGGGCTTTCTTC. Looking up the rest from reference TRBV28 and TRBJ2-1 gives the full variable domain: DVKVTQSSRYLVKRTGEKVFLECVQDMDHENMFWYRQDPGLGLRLIYFSYDVKMKEKGDIPEGYSVSREKKERFSLILESASTNQTSMYLCASREQGWAFFGPGTRLTVL.